The 29 T cell receptor beta chains given below trace back to one sample, sequenced in a study of T cell repertoires in cytomegalovirus infection. TCRdb re-called the reads through MiXCR, storing one row per CDR3 protein. Among roughly 500,000 distinct CDR3 sequences listed, 30% to 40% were seen once. Antigen specificity for these receptors is unknown. The source was cultured PBMCs, collected from culture after CMV antigen stimulation. The receptors here all came from a human donor in good health (CMV status not recorded). Some clones in this sample may be carry-over from other donors' samples.

This chain connects TRBV4-3 to TRBJ2-1, with 14 bases lining up with TRBD2. CDR1 and CDR2 (germline): LGHNA, YSLEER. With V trimmed by 0 bases and J by 6 bases, 10 bases remained unmatched. The CDR3 runs to 19 residues. CDR3 amino acids: CASSQDVTSGRASANEQFF. The CDR3 DNA is TGCGCCAGCAGCCAAGACGTGACTAGCGGGAGGGCCTCGGCCAATGAGCAGTTCTTC.

The chain is built from TRBV27 and TRBJ2-1; 11 bases line up with TRBD1. Germline V gives CDR1 MNHEY, CDR2 SMNVEV (reference sequence). The junction had 8 bases not matched to a gene; V was cut back by 6 bases and J by 7 bases. CDR3 length: 15 residues. The CDR3 reads CASSSGTGGLNEQFF. CDR3 sequence (DNA): TGTGCCAGCAGCTCCGGGACAGGGGGGTTGAATGAGCAGTTCTTC.

In its sample, this clonotype was seen once. The V and J genes are TRBV28 and TRBJ1-1; a possible D gene is TRBD1 (5 bases). Trimming cost V 4 bases and J 2 bases, with 20 bases left between them. Germline assignment: CDR1 MDHEN and CDR2 SYDVKM. The CDR3 loop spans 17 amino acids. For the CDR3, the DNA is TGTGCCAGCAGTTCTTATTCATCCGGGACCGATAACACTGAAGCTTTCTTT. It encodes CASSSYSSGTDNTEAFF.

There are a few counts of this clonotype. This chain joins TRBV20-1 and TRBJ2-7; TRBD2 is a possible D gene (5 bases). The CDR3 spans 16 residues. Trimming took 0 bases from V and 0 from J, leaving 15 bases between them. Germline V gene sequence: CDR1 DFQATT, CDR2 SNEGSKA (reference sequence). The CDR3 region is CSARDRPADSSYEQYF. CDR3 DNA sequence: TGCAGTGCTAGAGATCGACCAGCGGATAGCTCCTACGAGCAGTACTTC.

Only a few counts were recorded for this clonotype. This chain joins TRBV7-9 and TRBJ2-3; TRBD1 is a possible D gene (6 bases). CDR3 size: 13 residues. The V and J ends lost 5 bases and 6 bases respectively, with 12 bases between them. Looked up from germline, CDR1 is SEHNR and CDR2 is FQNEAQ (reference sequence). CDR3 in amino acids: CASSITGSDTQYF. The CDR3 DNA reads as TGTGCCAGCAGCATCACAGGGTCCGATACGCAGTATTTT.

The chain uses TRBV5-6 and TRBJ1-1, with 7 nucleotides matching TRBD1. J was trimmed by 5 bases and V by 4 bases; bases with no gene match: 5. CDR1 and CDR2 from the germline V gene are SGHDT and YYEEEE. This CDR3 contains 13 residues. The CDR3 is CASSVTGRTEAFF. CDR3 in DNA: TGTGCCAGCAGCGTGACAGGGAGGACTGAAGCTTTCTTT. Using reference TRBV5-6 and TRBJ1-1 for the parts outside the CDR3, the full variable domain is DAGVTQSPTHLIKTRGQQVTLRCSPKSGHDTVSWYQQALGQGPQFIFQYYEEEERQRGNFPDRFSGHQFPNYSSELNVNALLLGDSALYLCASSVTGRTEAFFGQGTRLTVV.

This clonotype has just a few counts. The chain couples TRBV28 to TRBJ1-5; D might be TRBD1 (6 bases). V was trimmed by 6 bases and J by 6 bases, leaving 18 bases between them. The CDR3 sequence is 15 residues long. Per germline, CDR1 MDHEN and CDR2 SYDVKM. The DNA for the CDR3 is TGTGCCAGCAGCTCAAGGACAGTATCGTCTCAGCCCCAGCATTTT. As protein: CASSSRTVSSQPQHF.

The chain couples TRBV7-2 to TRBJ2-2, with D tentatively TRBD2 (6 bases). Looked up from germline, CDR1 is SGHTA and CDR2 is FQGNSA. The length of the CDR3 is 15 residues. The germline V and J ends were trimmed by 9 bases and 2 bases, with 16 bases remaining between them. This CDR3 reads CARSRLATNTGELFF. CDR3 in DNA: TGTGCCAGATCACGGCTAGCGACCAACACCGGGGAGCTGTTTTTT.

This clonotype has more than one count but fewer than ten. The J gene is TRBJ1-2, the V gene TRBV28; D is undetermined. This CDR3 spans 18 amino acids. Germline CDR1 reads MDHEN; CDR2 reads SYDVKM. V was clipped by 3 bases and J by 5 bases, with 25 bases between them. CDR3 nucleotide sequence: TGTGCCAGCAGTTTGGGCGAGTCGGGGTGGCGAATTGATTATGGCTACACCTTC. Translating gives CASSLGESGWRIDYGYTF.

The table lists this clonotype with a few counts. The V call is TRBV12-3 or TRBV12-4, the J call TRBJ2-2, with D possibly matching TRBD2 (5 bases). Deletions cut 2 bases from V and 7 bases from J, with 17 bases between. The CDR3 sequence is 16 residues long. CDR3 sequence: CASSLNGPRVVGELFF. The CDR3 DNA follows: TGTGCCAGCAGTTTAAATGGGCCGAGGGTCGTCGGGGAGCTGTTTTTT.

This clonotype was observed a handful of times. The chain couples TRBV2 to TRBJ2-7; 9 bases agree with TRBD1. CDR3 length: 14 residues. Unmatched junction bases numbered 5, after V lost 6 bases and J lost 2 bases. The germline gives CDR1 SNHLY, CDR2 FYNNEI. CDR3 region: CASRGTGSTYEQYV. DNA for the CDR3: TGTGCCAGCAGGGGGACAGGGTCAACCTACGAGCAGTACGTC.

The sample holds many counts of this clonotype. The J gene is TRBJ2-5, the V gene TRBV7-2; D is ambiguous. The CDR3 loop spans 16 amino acids. CDR1 is SGHTA and CDR2 is FQGNSA in the germline V gene. V dropped 0 bases and J dropped 4 bases, with 15 bases sitting between them. CDR3 nucleotide sequence: TGTGCCAGCAGCTTAGCCGGCAGGACCGCCCCAGAGACCCAGTACTTC. Its protein product is CASSLAGRTAPETQYF.

This clonotype appeared a few times. The chain carries TRBV29-1 and TRBJ2-3, with 13 bases aligning to TRBD2. The CDR3 sequence is 16 residues long. Germline lookup yields CDR1 SQVTM and CDR2 ANQGSEA. With V trimmed by 6 bases and J by 5 bases, 11 bases remained unmatched. CDR3 sequence reads: CSVEGLAGKKGDTQYF. In DNA, the CDR3 is TGCAGCGTGGAGGGACTAGCGGGAAAGAAGGGAGATACGCAGTATTTT.

CDR3 nucleotide sequence: TGCAGTGCTAGAGACTACTCCCGAAGCAGGGATTTCTATGGCTACACCTTC. It codes for CSARDYSRSRDFYGYTF. This sequence joins TRBV20-1 and TRBJ1-2; D possibly corresponds to TRBD1 (5 bases). CDR1 and CDR2 (germline): DFQATT, SNEGSKA (reference sequence). CDR3 size: 17 residues. V lost 0 bases and J lost 4, with 21 bases in between.

This clonotype showed up just a few times. The chain couples TRBV6-1 to TRBJ2-1, with no clear D. CDR1 MNHNS and CDR2 SASEGT come from the germline V gene. V was trimmed by 4 bases and J by 12 bases, leaving 13 bases between them. The CDR3 totals 12 residues. The CDR3 coding sequence is TGTGCCAGCAGTGGTACCGGTGGCCGGCAGTTCTTC. Encoded protein: CASSGTGGRQFF.

The table lists this clonotype with a few counts. The chain links TRBV19 to TRBJ1-2, with a possible D match to TRBD1 (5 bases). The CDR3 contains 13 residues. Germline assignment: CDR1 LNHDA and CDR2 SQIVND (reference sequence). V lost 2 bases and J lost 7, with 11 bases in between. CDR3 DNA sequence: TGTGCCAGTAGTATACAGTGGCAGGGTGGCTACACCTTC. Translation gives CASSIQWQGGYTF.

This rearrangement joins TRBV12-3 or TRBV12-4 to TRBJ2-3; D is possibly TRBD2 (6 bases). The CDR3 totals 17 residues. V was pared by 3 bases and J by 2 bases, with 18 bases between. CDR3: CASSFFSGGAFTDTQYF. CDR3 sequence (DNA): TGTGCCAGCAGTTTTTTTTCAGGAGGGGCCTTCACAGATACGCAGTATTTT.

The chain couples TRBV11-2 to TRBJ1-1; no clear D gene. V lost 5 bases and J lost 3, with 13 bases in between. In germline, CDR1 is SGHAT, CDR2 FQNNGV. The CDR3 sequence is 14 residues long. For the CDR3, the DNA is TGTGCCAGCAGCCTCGTCAAGTTGGACACTGAAGCTTTCTTT. Translation: CASSLVKLDTEAFF.

This clonotype was observed a handful of times. The V and J genes are TRBV7-6 and TRBJ2-1, with D perhaps assigned TRBD1 or TRBD2 (5 bases each). This CDR3 has 16 residues. Deletions cut 5 bases from V and 8 bases from J, with 22 bases between. Germline loops: CDR1 SGHVS, CDR2 FNYEAQ. The CDR3, as DNA: TGTGCCAGCAGCGTTCACTCCGGGACCCCAGAGCATGAGCAGTTCTTC. Translating it yields CASSVHSGTPEHEQFF. Drawing the rest from reference TRBV7-6 and TRBJ2-1, the complete variable domain is GAGVSQSPRYKVTKRGQDVALRCDPISGHVSLYWYRQALGQGPEFLTYFNYEAQQDKSGLPNDRFSAERPEGSISTLTIQRTEQRDSAMYRCASSVHSGTPEHEQFFGPGTRLTVL.

The V call is TRBV27, the J call TRBJ1-2; 10 bases are a match to TRBD1. CDR3 length: 15 amino acids. CDR1 and CDR2 from the germline V gene are MNHEY and SMNVEV (reference sequence). Unmatched junction bases numbered 12, after V lost 6 bases and J lost 8 bases. As DNA, the CDR3 is TGTGCCAGCAGCGAGGGGACAGGGGAACTTTCAGGCTACACCTTC. Its translation is CASSEGTGELSGYTF.

The rearrangement joins TRBV6-5 to TRBJ2-5, with 14 bases fitting TRBD2. Germline CDR1 is MNHEY and CDR2 is SVGAGI. V gave up 6 bases and J gave up 5 bases; unmatched junction bases: 17. The CDR3 is 19 amino acids. The CDR3: CASSQRAPGLAGERETQYF. The CDR3 DNA follows: TGTGCCAGCAGCCAAAGGGCTCCGGGACTAGCGGGAGAACGGGAGACCCAGTACTTC.

The table lists this clonotype with a few counts. The chain has TRBV28 and TRBJ2-7; 7 nucleotides match TRBD2. CDR1 MDHEN and CDR2 SYDVKM come from the germline V gene. This CDR3 has 17 amino acids. Germline trimming cut 3 bases from V and 3 bases from J; bases unmatched to any gene: 14. The CDR3 reads CASSFPPGLVPIYEQYF. The CDR3 DNA sequence: TGTGCCAGCAGTTTCCCCCCCGGACTAGTTCCCATCTACGAGCAGTACTTC.

This clonotype was counted a few times. The chain employs TRBV28 and TRBJ1-2; no firm D call. V lost 6 bases, J lost 8 bases, and 19 bases lay in between. CDR3 length: 14 amino acids. In germline, CDR1 is MDHEN, CDR2 SYDVKM. CDR3 nucleotide sequence: TGTGCCAGCAGAACGGGAGCCACCGCGGGAGGCTACACCTTC. Translated: CASRTGATAGGYTF.

The rearrangement links TRBV7-9 to TRBJ2-7; D remains unclear. The CDR3 contains 13 residues. CDR1 SEHNR and CDR2 FQNEAQ come from the germline V gene (reference sequence). Trimming shortened V by 1 base and J by 6 bases, and 10 bases separated the two germline ends. CDR3 in DNA: TGTGCCAGCAGCTTAGGAGGCCGTCGCGAGCAGTACGTC. Amino acids: CASSLGGRREQYV.

This clonotype was seen repeatedly, ten times or more. The chain combines TRBV7-2 with TRBJ2-2; D unresolved. Germline V CDR1 and CDR2: SGHTA, FQGNSA. The CDR3 length is 14 residues. V was clipped by 10 bases and J by 1 base, with 13 bases between them. DNA of the CDR3: TGTGCCATTATTAAAAAGGGGAACACCGGGGAGCTGTTTTTT. It encodes CAIIKKGNTGELFF.

This rearrangement joins TRBV20-1 to TRBJ1-1; TRBD1 matches 12 bases. In germline, CDR1 is DFQATT, CDR2 SNEGSKA (reference sequence). CDR3 size: 16 residues. V trimming: 1 base; J trimming: 4 bases; junction bases outside the gene matches: 7. The CDR3, as DNA: TGCAGTGCTAGAGGAGGGACAGGGGGCTTGATCACTGAAGCTTTCTTT. Translation: CSARGGTGGLITEAFF.

This chain links TRBV5-1 with TRBJ1-2, with D perhaps matching TRBD1 (5 bases). V was shortened by 1 base and J by 8 bases, with 9 bases between the two germline ends. Germline V CDR1 and CDR2: SGHRS, YFSETQ. This CDR3 region has 12 residues. CDR3 amino acids: CASSLWDGGYTF. As DNA, the CDR3 is TGCGCCAGCAGCTTGTGGGACGGGGGCTACACCTTC.

As concerns this clonotype: A much larger clone sits a single nucleotide away, making a read error possible. The chain is built from TRBV7-2 and TRBJ1-1; 8 bases are shared with TRBD1. In germline, CDR1 is SGHTA, CDR2 FQGNSA. The V and J ends lost 4 bases and 4 bases, in that order; junction bases with no gene match: 5. The CDR3 consists of 14 residues. The CDR3 DNA sequence: TGTGCCAGCAGCTGGACAACAGGGGGCACTGAAGCTTTCTTT. This translates into CASSWTTGGTEAFF.

The chain carries TRBV7-4 and TRBJ2-3; 11 nucleotides line up with TRBD2. The CDR3 has 15 amino acids. Germline trimming cut 6 bases from V and 4 bases from J; bases unmatched to any gene: 6. Per germline, CDR1 SGHVT and CDR2 SQSDAQ. CDR3 coding DNA: TGTGCCAGCAGACCCTTAGCGGGAGGGTCAGATACGCAGTATTTT. This codes for CASRPLAGGSDTQYF.